The 20 T cell receptor beta chains below were found in one sample sequenced in a study of vaccination effects on CD4 cells after COVID-19. Only in-frame clones appear in the TCRdb table, and some are missing; sequencing was by immunoSEQ multiplex PCR. The sample has 35,000 to 45,000 clones; around three quarters are singletons. Their specific antigens are unknown. Before sequencing, viral peptide pools were used by the ViraFEST assay to expand antigen-specific CD4+ T cells. Investigators separated out CD4+ T cells once around 10 days of culture had passed. Vaccine recipients lacked prior SARS-CoV-2 infection and had negative nucleocapsid antibodies. This specimen was CD4+ T cells from PBMCs cultured with SARS-CoV-2 spike peptides, taken before COVID-19 vaccination. Receptors originate from a human donor who received a COVID-19 vaccine.

The rearrangement joins TRBV2 to TRBJ2-1; the D is unclear. Trimming shortened V by 4 bases and J by 0 bases, and 10 bases separated the two germline ends. This CDR3 contains 15 residues. The V gene's germline CDR1 is SNHLY and CDR2 FYNNEI. The CDR3: CASSGARSSYNEQFF. CDR3 DNA: TGTGCCAGCAGTGGCGCTAGGAGCTCCTACAATGAGCAGTTCTTC. Based on the CDR3 plus reference TRBV2 and TRBJ2-1, the full variable domain is EPEVTQTPSHQVTQMGQEVILRCVPISNHLYFYWYRQILGQKVEFLVSFYNNEISEKSEIFDDQFSVERPDGSNFTLKIRSTKLEDSAMYFCASSGARSSYNEQFFGPGTRLTVL.

The J gene is TRBJ1-2, the V gene TRBV29-1; D unclear. Trimming left V 0 bases short and J 5 bases short, with 1 base between. The CDR3 is 10 residues long. In germline, CDR1 is SQVTM, CDR2 ANQGSEA. The CDR3, as DNA: TGCAGCGTTGAAGATTATGGCTACACCTTC. This encodes CSVEDYGYTF. Variable domain in full (rest from reference TRBV29-1 and TRBJ1-2): SAVISQKPSRDICQRGTSLTIQCQVDSQVTMMFWYRQQPGQSLTLIATANQGSEATYESGFVIDKFPISRPNLTFSTLTVSNMSPEDSSIYLCSVEDYGYTFGSGTRLTVV.

The chain joins TRBV7-2 to TRBJ1-5; 7 nucleotides line up with TRBD1. Germline V gene sequence: CDR1 SGHTA, CDR2 FQGNSA. V shed 2 bases and J 6 bases; nucleotides not matched to a gene: 7. The CDR3 sequence is 15 residues long. The DNA for the CDR3 is TGTGCCAGCAGCTTAAGGACAGGAGATGGTCAGCCCCAGCATTTT. It translates to CASSLRTGDGQPQHF.

The sample holds a few counts of this clone. The chain recombines TRBV2 with TRBJ1-4; 7 nucleotides match TRBD1. The CDR3 is 14 residues long. The J segment lost 6 bases and the V segment lost 6 bases, leaving 7 bases of the junction unmatched. The germline CDR1 and CDR2 sequences are SNHLY and FYNNEI. CDR3 sequence reads: CASRGTVHDEKLFF. In nucleotides, the CDR3 is TGTGCCAGCAGGGGGACAGTTCATGATGAAAAACTGTTTTTT.

The V gene is TRBV5-6, the J gene TRBJ1-4; TRBD1 matches 10 bases. The germline V gene encodes CDR1 SGHDT and CDR2 YYEEEE. The ends lost 6 bases at V and 0 bases at J; junction bases unmatched: 2. The CDR3 length is 15 residues. The CDR3 sequence is CASTGQGATNEKLFF. The DNA of the CDR3 is TGTGCCAGCACCGGACAGGGGGCAACTAATGAAAAACTGTTTTTT.

This clone occurred once. The chain has TRBV6-5 and TRBJ2-5; TRBD2 matches 10 bases. The CDR3 consists of 16 residues. CDR1 is MNHEY and CDR2 is SVGAGI in the germline V gene. The trim removed 2 bases at V and 1 base at J, leaving 4 bases unmatched. The CDR3 DNA is TGTGCCAGCAGTTACGGGGCTAGCGGGGGCCAAGAGACCCAGTACTTC. This gives the protein CASSYGASGGQETQYF.

The chain couples TRBV5-1 to TRBJ2-5; tentatively, D is TRBD1 (6 bases). Deletions cut 0 bases from V and 6 bases from J, with 12 bases between. CDR3 length: 14 residues. Germline V gives CDR1 SGHRS, CDR2 YFSETQ. CDR3 in amino acids: CASSLVLRGQTQYF. The DNA for the CDR3 is TGCGCCAGCAGCTTGGTACTCAGGGGCCAGACCCAGTACTTC. The whole variable domain, filled in from reference TRBV5-1 and TRBJ2-5, reads KAGVTQTPRYLIKTRGQQVTLSCSPISGHRSVSWYQQTPGQGLQFLFEYFSETQRNKGNFPGRFSGRQFSNSRSEMNVSTLELGDSALYLCASSLVLRGQTQYFGPGTRLLVL.

The V gene is TRBV5-5, the J gene TRBJ2-3; 7 bases are shared with TRBD1. Germline V gives CDR1 SGHKS, CDR2 YYEKEE (reference sequence). The length of the CDR3 is 14 residues. V trimming: 4 bases; J trimming: 3 bases; junction bases outside the gene matches: 5. CDR3 region: CASSRQGGTDTQYF. DNA for the CDR3: TGTGCCAGCAGCCGACAGGGTGGAACAGATACGCAGTATTTT.

This sequence joins TRBV19 and TRBJ2-1; 7 nucleotides agree with TRBD2. The germline CDR1 and CDR2 sequences are LNHDA and SQIVND (reference sequence). V was pared by 1 base and J by 7 bases, with 1 base of the junction left unmatched. The CDR3 is 13 residues long. The CDR3 region has the DNA TGTGCCAGTAGTATAGGGGGGGGGAATGAGCAGTTCTTC. Translating gives CASSIGGGNEQFF.

The rearrangement uses TRBV6-4 and TRBJ1-5; D remains ambiguous. V dropped 3 bases and J dropped 3 bases, with 12 bases sitting between them. This CDR3 comprises 15 residues. Per germline, CDR1 MRHNA and CDR2 SNTAGT. The CDR3 bases are TGTGCCAGCAGTGATTTTCCAGGTGTCAATCAGCCCCAGCATTTT. Protein sequence: CASSDFPGVNQPQHF.

This chain connects TRBV6-6 to TRBJ2-3, with TRBD2 as a possible D gene (6 bases). Looked up from germline, CDR1 is MNHNY and CDR2 is SVGAGI (reference sequence). The CDR3 has 16 residues. V shed 6 bases and J shed 0 bases, with 16 bases lying between them. CDR3 protein: CASSPSGTLSTDTQYF. CDR3 in DNA: TGTGCCAGCAGCCCATCCGGGACTCTTAGCACAGATACGCAGTATTTT.

The chain employs TRBV19 and TRBJ2-5; TRBD2 aligns across 8 bases. CDR3 length: 14 residues. CDR1 LNHDA and CDR2 SQIVND come from the germline V gene (reference sequence). The V and J ends lost 3 bases and 4 bases, in that order; junction bases with no gene match: 4. The CDR3 DNA follows: TGTGCCAGTAGTATCCGGGGGGGGCCAGAGACCCAGTACTTC. It translates to CASSIRGGPETQYF.

The CDR3 loop reads CASSITLSSYNSPLHF. The CDR3 coding sequence is TGTGCCAGTAGTATTACGCTGAGCTCCTATAATTCACCCCTCCACTTT. The V gene is TRBV19, the J gene TRBJ1-6; D not resolved. Trimming cost V 3 bases and J 0 bases, with 9 bases left between them. Germline CDR1 reads LNHDA; CDR2 reads SQIVND (reference sequence). CDR3 length equals 16 residues.

The genes are TRBV9 and TRBJ2-2, with TRBD1 matching over 10 bases. The CDR3 totals 16 residues. Germline lookup yields CDR1 SGDLS and CDR2 YYNGEE. The ends lost 3 bases at V and 6 bases at J; junction bases unmatched: 8. The CDR3 loop reads CASSAGPGQGSGELFF. The CDR3 DNA is TGTGCCAGCAGCGCGGGACCGGGACAGGGGTCCGGGGAGCTGTTTTTT.

The DNA of the CDR3 is TGTGCCAGTAGTCCAGACAGGATCGAGACTGATACGCAGTATTTT. As protein: CASSPDRIETDTQYF. This sequence joins TRBV19 and TRBJ2-3; perhaps TRBD1 as D (6 bases). V lost 5 bases to trimming and J lost 6 bases, with 18 bases between them. The CDR3 runs 15 residues. The germline CDR1 and CDR2 sequences are LNHDA and SQIVND (reference sequence).

This chain uses TRBV7-9 with TRBJ1-6, with D uncertain. Germline assignment: CDR1 SEHNR and CDR2 FQNEAQ (reference sequence). Trimming took off 5 bases at V and 7 bases at J, with 12 bases between the two ends. The CDR3 is 14 residues long. The CDR3 bases are TGTGCCAGCAGCCGTCACGCGGAGAATTCACCCCTCCACTTT. Protein product: CASSRHAENSPLHF.

This clone was detected once. The V call is TRBV18, the J call TRBJ2-3; 8 bases map to TRBD1. V lost 3 bases to trimming and J lost 2 bases; unmatched junction nucleotides: 1. The CDR3 has 14 residues. Germline V gene data show CDR1 as KGHSH and CDR2 as LQKENI. The CDR3 region has the DNA TGTGCCAGCTCACCGGACAGGGTCACAGATACGCAGTATTTT. Translating it yields CASSPDRVTDTQYF.

V is TRBV9 and J is TRBJ1-2; D unresolved. Germline assignment: CDR1 SGDLS and CDR2 YYNGEE. The CDR3 covers 11 residues. Trimming cost V 10 bases and J 0 bases, with 7 bases left between them. CDR3 DNA sequence: TGTGCCTCCAGCACTAACTATGGCTACACCTTC. Its translation is CASSTNYGYTF.

V and J are TRBV28 and TRBJ2-7; a weak D match, TRBD1 (7 bases). Trimming removed 7 bases from V and 2 bases from J, with 15 bases in between. Germline V gives CDR1 MDHEN, CDR2 SYDVKM. This CDR3 has 14 amino acids. DNA of the CDR3: TGTGCCAGCACCCCAGGGGGGTCCACCTACGAGCAGTACGTC. Its translation is CASTPGGSTYEQYV.

V and J are TRBV19 and TRBJ2-6; 8 positions match TRBD1. The V gene end was trimmed by 8 bases and the J gene end by 2 bases; junction bases not matched to a gene: 5. The CDR3 runs to 15 residues. In germline, CDR1 is LNHDA, CDR2 SQIVND (reference sequence). CDR3 loop: CASENRGAGANVLTF. The DNA for the CDR3 is TGTGCCAGTGAAAACAGGGGGGCTGGGGCCAACGTCCTGACTTTC.